This T cell receptor beta chain was identified in a study of CD8 T cells in Susac syndrome. With random hexamers, reverse transcription was performed on about 0.5 to 1 ug of RNA. From the immunoSEQ multiplex PCR reads, TCRdb called clonotypes with MiXCR, one entry per CDR3 protein. The sample comprises more than 90,000 distinct CDR3 sequences, roughly 93% of which are singletons, and 0.085% to 0.095% rests with the top ten. Bulk CD8+ and CD4+ cells came from magnetic negative isolation; CD8+ TEMRA by FACS. This CDR3 contains 15 residues. The V end lost 1 base, the J end lost 11 bases, and 18 bases lay between the germline ends.

The source is a human donor with multiple sclerosis. Sample: CD4+ T cells from PBMCs. This chain joins TRBV12-3 or TRBV12-4 and TRBJ1-5; D uncertain. The CDR3: CASSLGTAAFLTQHF. CDR3 DNA: TGTGCCAGCAGTTTAGGGACGGCGGCTTTTCTTACCCAGCATTTT.